The 12 T cell receptor beta chains given below trace back to one sample, sequenced in a study of CD8 T cell repertoires and HIV-1 epitope variants (dated by TCRdb to 2018 to 2021). The library was obtained by the immunoSEQ multiplex PCR assay. Not all clones reach the TCRdb copy of this immuneACCESS table, which keeps in-frame sequences only. Checked studies attribute under half of the gap to unresolved V genes and leave the rest unexplained. This sample comprises more than 85,000 clones, almost 75% of them detected only once. The ten most abundant clones make up roughly 24% of the sample. Material for sequencing was uncultured baseline CD8+ T cells from peripheral blood mononuclear cells (PBMCs). The receptors were gathered from a male donor with HIV.

V usage is TRBV2 and J usage is TRBJ1-6, with D hard to call. This CDR3 comprises 15 residues. Trimming stripped 3 bases from V and 1 base from J, with 7 bases between. In germline, CDR1 is SNHLY, CDR2 FYNNEI. CDR3 in DNA: TGTGCCAGCAGTGACCGGGGTTCCTATAATTCACCCCTCCACTTT. Protein product: CASSDRGSYNSPLHF. The full variable domain, in which reference TRBV2 and TRBJ1-6 provide the parts outside the CDR3, is EPEVTQTPSHQVTQMGQEVILRCVPISNHLYFYWYRQILGQKVEFLVSFYNNEISEKSEIFDDQFSVERPDGSNFTLKIRSTKLEDSAMYFCASSDRGSYNSPLHFGNGTRLTVT.

This sequence joins TRBV18 and TRBJ1-4; unclear D gene. V lost 3 bases and J lost 5, with 1 base in between. Germline V gene data show CDR1 as KGHSH and CDR2 as LQKENI. This CDR3 region has 11 residues. The DNA for the CDR3 is TGTGCCAGCTCACCCAATGAAAAACTGTTTTTT. Its protein product is CASSPNEKLFF. The full variable domain, its missing parts supplied by reference TRBV18 and TRBJ1-4, is NAGVMQNPRHLVRRRGQEARLRCSPMKGHSHVYWYRQLPEEGLKFMVYLQKENIIDESGMPKERFSAEFPKEGPSILRIQQVVRGDSAAYFCASSPNEKLFFGSGTQLSVL.

The chain joins TRBV7-2 to TRBJ1-2; D is unclear. Germline CDR1 SGHTA, CDR2 FQGNSA. The CDR3 is made up of 14 amino acids. Trimming removed 5 bases from V and 8 bases from J, with 18 bases in between. CDR3 residues: CASSPTGGVPGYTF. The CDR3 bases are TGTGCCAGCAGCCCCACCGGAGGCGTCCCGGGCTACACCTTC. Based on the CDR3 plus reference TRBV7-2 and TRBJ1-2, the full variable domain is GAGVSQSPSNKVTEKGKDVELRCDPISGHTALYWYRQSLGQGLEFLIYFQGNSAPDKSGLPSDRFSAERTGGSVSTLTIQRTQQEDSAVYLCASSPTGGVPGYTFGSGTRLTVV.

The rearrangement links TRBV6-4 to TRBJ2-2, with D uncertain. Trimming took off 0 bases at V and 2 bases at J, with 10 bases between the two ends. Looked up from germline, CDR1 is MRHNA and CDR2 is SNTAGT. The CDR3 covers 16 residues. The CDR3 spells CASSDSGNPNTGELFF. The CDR3 DNA is TGTGCCAGCAGTGACTCAGGGAATCCCAACACCGGGGAGCTGTTTTTT.

This clone has a single count. The chain uses TRBV29-1 and TRBJ1-2; D is ambiguous. Germline assignment: CDR1 SQVTM and CDR2 ANQGSEA. The CDR3 is 13 residues long. Trimming pared 6 bases from V and 5 bases from J, leaving 16 bases between. This CDR3 is CSVAPLGRYGYTF. The CDR3 nucleotides read TGCAGCGTGGCCCCTCTTGGGCGGTATGGCTACACCTTC.

The chain links TRBV27 to TRBJ2-7; 7 positions match TRBD2. The CDR3 covers 16 residues. CDR1 and CDR2 (germline): MNHEY, SMNVEV (reference sequence). Trimming took 0 bases from V and 5 from J; bases not matched to a gene: 10. CDR3 in amino acids: CASSLSMGTIVHEQYF. CDR3 bases: TGTGCCAGCAGTTTATCGATGGGGACTATAGTCCACGAGCAGTACTTC.

The V call is TRBV6-1, the J call TRBJ2-1; no definite D call. This CDR3 is built from 14 residues. Germline V lookup: CDR1 MNHNS, CDR2 SASEGT. V dropped 5 bases and J dropped 7 bases, with 15 bases sitting between them. Here the CDR3 reads CASSPWVVSNEQFF. The CDR3 DNA reads TGTGCCAGCAGTCCCTGGGTAGTTTCGAATGAGCAGTTCTTC.

The gene calls are TRBV7-9 and TRBJ2-1; 9 bases are a match to TRBD2. V lost 7 bases and J lost 7; bases outside the gene matches: 8. CDR1 and CDR2 (germline): SEHNR, FQNEAQ (reference sequence). The CDR3 contains 14 residues. CDR3 coding DNA: TGTGCCAGCACCCAAGGACTAGCGACGAATGAGCAGTTCTTC. Translating it yields CASTQGLATNEQFF.

J is TRBJ2-2 and V is TRBV29-1; possibly TRBD2 for D (6 bases). The CDR3 covers 14 residues. The germline CDR1 and CDR2 sequences are SQVTM and ANQGSEA. Trimming removed 4 bases at V and 4 bases at J, with 13 bases between. The CDR3 protein is CSVVRGRGTGELFF. The CDR3, as DNA: TGCAGCGTTGTGCGGGGCCGGGGCACCGGGGAGCTGTTTTTT.

The gene calls are TRBV2 and TRBJ2-5; 8 bases match TRBD2. The CDR3 has 13 amino acids. Trimming removed 3 bases from V and 5 bases from J; junction bases left unmatched: 2. CDR1 and CDR2 from the germline V gene are SNHLY and FYNNEI. CDR3 nucleotide sequence: TGTGCCAGCAGTGAGGCTAGCGGGGAGACCCAGTACTTC. Translation: CASSEASGETQYF.

This chain uses TRBV30 with TRBJ1-2; D gene uncertain. This CDR3 comprises 13 residues. The V gene lost 4 bases and the J gene lost 3 bases, with 12 bases spanning the gap. Germline V gene lookup returns CDR1 GTSNPN and CDR2 SVGIG (reference sequence). CDR3 sequence (DNA): TGTGCCTGGACGGTTGGATTCTACTATGGCTACACCTTC. It specifies CAWTVGFYYGYTF.

The chain links TRBV4-2 to TRBJ2-5; D gene ambiguous. The CDR3 is 14 residues long. The germline V gene has CDR1 LGHNA and CDR2 YNFKEQ. Trimming left V 2 bases short and J 3 bases short, with 10 bases between. The CDR3 bases are TGTGCCAGCAGCCAACATGACGAAGAAGAGACCCAGTACTTC. Its translation: CASSQHDEEETQYF.